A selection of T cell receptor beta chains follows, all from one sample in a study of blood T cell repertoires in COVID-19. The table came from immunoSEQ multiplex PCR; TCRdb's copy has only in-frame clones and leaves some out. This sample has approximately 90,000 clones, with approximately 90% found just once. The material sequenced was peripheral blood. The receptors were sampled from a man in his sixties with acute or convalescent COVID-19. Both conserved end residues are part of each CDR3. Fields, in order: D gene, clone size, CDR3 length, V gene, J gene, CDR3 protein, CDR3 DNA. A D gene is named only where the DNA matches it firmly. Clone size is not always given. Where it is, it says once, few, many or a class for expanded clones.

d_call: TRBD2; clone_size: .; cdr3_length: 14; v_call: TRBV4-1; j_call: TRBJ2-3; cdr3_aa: CASSLSGGTDTQYF; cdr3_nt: TGCGCCAGCAGCCTAAGCGGGGGCACAGATACGCAGTATTTT
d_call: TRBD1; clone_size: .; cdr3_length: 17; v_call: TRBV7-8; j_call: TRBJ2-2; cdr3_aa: CASSRGTGGRMAGELFF; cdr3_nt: TGTGCCAGCAGCCGCGGCACAGGGGGGAGGATGGCCGGGGAGCTGTTTTTT
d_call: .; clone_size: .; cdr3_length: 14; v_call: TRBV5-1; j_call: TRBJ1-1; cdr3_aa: CASSLDPGNTEAFF; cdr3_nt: TGCGCCAGCAGCTTGGATCCAGGGAACACTGAAGCTTTCTTT
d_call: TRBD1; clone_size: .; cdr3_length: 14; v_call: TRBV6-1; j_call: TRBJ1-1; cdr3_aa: CASSDNRGIPEAFF; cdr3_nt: TGTGCCAGCAGTGACAACAGGGGAATACCTGAAGCTTTCTTT
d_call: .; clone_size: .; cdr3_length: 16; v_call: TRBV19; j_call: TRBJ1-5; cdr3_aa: CASAHLVGHRFQPQHF; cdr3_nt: TGTGCCAGTGCCCACCTCGTAGGGCACAGGTTTCAGCCCCAGCATTTT
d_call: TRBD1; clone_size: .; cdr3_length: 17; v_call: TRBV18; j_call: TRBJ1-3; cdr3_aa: CASSPPGQGARGNTIYF; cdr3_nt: TGTGCCAGCTCACCACCCGGACAGGGGGCGCGGGGAAACACCATATATTTT
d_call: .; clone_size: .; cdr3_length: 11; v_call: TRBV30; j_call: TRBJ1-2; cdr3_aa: CAWSVGGGYTF; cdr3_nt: TGTGCCTGGAGTGTAGGAGGTGGCTACACCTTC
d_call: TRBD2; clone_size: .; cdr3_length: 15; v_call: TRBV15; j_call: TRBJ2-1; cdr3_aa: CATSDRGGGGNEQFF; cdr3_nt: TGTGCCACCAGCGACCGCGGGGGGGGTGGAAATGAGCAGTTCTTC
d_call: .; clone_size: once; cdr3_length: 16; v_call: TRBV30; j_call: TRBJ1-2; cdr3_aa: CAWSGWLVGLNYGYTF; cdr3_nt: TGTGCCTGGAGTGGGTGGCTGGTAGGACTCAACTATGGCTACACCTTC
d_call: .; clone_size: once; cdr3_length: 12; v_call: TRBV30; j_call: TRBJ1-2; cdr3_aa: CAWSRSRYGYTF; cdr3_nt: TGTGCCTGGAGTAGGAGTCGCTATGGCTACACCTTC
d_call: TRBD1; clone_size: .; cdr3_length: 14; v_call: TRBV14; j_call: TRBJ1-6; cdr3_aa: CASRFGQGGAPLHF; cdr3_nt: TGTGCCAGCAGATTCGGACAGGGAGGCGCACCCCTCCACTTT
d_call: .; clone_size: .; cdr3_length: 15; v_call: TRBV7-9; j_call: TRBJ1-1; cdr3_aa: CASSVQAVLNTEAFF; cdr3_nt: TGTGCCAGCAGCGTCCAGGCCGTATTGAACACTGAAGCTTTCTTT
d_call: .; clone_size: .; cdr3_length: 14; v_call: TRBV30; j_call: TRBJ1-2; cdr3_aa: CAWTQGFSNYGYTF; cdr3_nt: TGTGCCTGGACCCAGGGTTTCTCTAACTATGGCTACACCTTC
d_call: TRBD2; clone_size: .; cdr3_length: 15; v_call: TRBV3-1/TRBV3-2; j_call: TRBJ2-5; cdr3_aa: CASSQAGGPGETQYF; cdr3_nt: TGTGCCAGCAGCCAAGCGGGGGGGCCGGGGGAGACCCAGTACTTC
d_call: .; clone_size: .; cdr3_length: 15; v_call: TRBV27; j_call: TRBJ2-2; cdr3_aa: CASSRPPGNTGELFF; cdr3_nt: TGTGCCAGCAGCCGCCCCCCGGGGAACACCGGGGAGCTGTTTTTT
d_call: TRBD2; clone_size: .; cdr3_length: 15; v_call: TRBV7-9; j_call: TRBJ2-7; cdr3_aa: CASSRLAGVSYEQYF; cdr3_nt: TGTGCCAGCAGCAGACTAGCGGGGGTTTCCTACGAGCAGTACTTC
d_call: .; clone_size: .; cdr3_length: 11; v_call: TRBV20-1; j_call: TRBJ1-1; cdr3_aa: CSAPMRAEAFF; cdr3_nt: TGCAGTGCCCCCATGAGGGCTGAAGCTTTCTTT
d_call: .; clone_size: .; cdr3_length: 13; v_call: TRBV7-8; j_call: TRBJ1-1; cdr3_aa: CASSLNGEARAFF; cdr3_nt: TGTGCCAGCAGCTTAAACGGGGAGGCGCGAGCTTTCTTT
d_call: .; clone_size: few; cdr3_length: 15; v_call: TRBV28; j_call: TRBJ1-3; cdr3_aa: CASTPPGMTGNTIYF; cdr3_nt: TGTGCCAGCACCCCACCGGGTATGACTGGAAACACCATATATTTT
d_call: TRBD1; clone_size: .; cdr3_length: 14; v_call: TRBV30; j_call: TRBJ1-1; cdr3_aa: CAWSAGQGAPEAFF; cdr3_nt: TGTGCCTGGAGTGCGGGACAGGGGGCCCCTGAAGCTTTCTTT
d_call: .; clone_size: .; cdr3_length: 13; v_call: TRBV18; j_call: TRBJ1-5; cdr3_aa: CASSPGVEQPQHF; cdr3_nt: TGTGCCAGCTCTCCGGGGGTCGAACAGCCCCAGCATTTT
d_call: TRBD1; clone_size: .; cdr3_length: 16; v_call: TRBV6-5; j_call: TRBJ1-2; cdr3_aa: CASSYGGQGGSKGYTF; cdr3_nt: TGTGCCAGCAGTTATGGCGGACAGGGGGGATCTAAAGGCTACACCTTC
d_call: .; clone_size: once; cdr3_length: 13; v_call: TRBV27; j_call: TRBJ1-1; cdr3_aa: CASSLKQNTEAFF; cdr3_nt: TGTGCCAGCAGTTTAAAACAGAACACTGAAGCTTTCTTT
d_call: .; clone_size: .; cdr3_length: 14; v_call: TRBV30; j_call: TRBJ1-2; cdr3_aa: CAWSVGGSNYGYTF; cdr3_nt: TGTGCCTGGAGTGTGGGGGGTTCTAACTATGGCTACACCTTC
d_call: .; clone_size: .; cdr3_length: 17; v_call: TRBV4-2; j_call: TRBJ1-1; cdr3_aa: CASSSKGQGLGDTEAFF; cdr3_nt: TGTGCCAGCAGCTCTAAAGGGCAGGGGCTAGGGGACACTGAAGCTTTCTTT
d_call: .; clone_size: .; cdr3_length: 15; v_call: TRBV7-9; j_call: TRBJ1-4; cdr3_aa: CASSIDRATNEKLFF; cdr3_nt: TGTGCCAGCAGCATCGACAGAGCAACTAATGAAAAACTGTTTTTT
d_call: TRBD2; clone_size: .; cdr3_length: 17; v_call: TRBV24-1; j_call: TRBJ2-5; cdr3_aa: CATSDSRLAGPGETQYF; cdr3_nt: TGTGCCACCAGTGATTCACGACTAGCGGGTCCGGGGGAGACCCAGTACTTC
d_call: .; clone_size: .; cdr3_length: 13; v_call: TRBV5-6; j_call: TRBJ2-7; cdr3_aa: CASSPWPSYEQYF; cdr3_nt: TGTGCCAGCAGCCCCTGGCCCTCCTACGAGCAGTACTTC
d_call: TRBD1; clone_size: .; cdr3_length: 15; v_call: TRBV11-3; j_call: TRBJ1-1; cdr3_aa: CASSEGQGWNTEAFF; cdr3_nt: TGTGCCAGCAGCGAGGGACAGGGGTGGAACACTGAAGCTTTCTTT
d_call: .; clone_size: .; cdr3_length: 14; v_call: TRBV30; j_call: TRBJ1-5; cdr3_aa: CAWSGTGIGQPQHF; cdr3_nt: TGTGCCTGGAGTGGAACAGGGATAGGGCAGCCCCAGCATTTT
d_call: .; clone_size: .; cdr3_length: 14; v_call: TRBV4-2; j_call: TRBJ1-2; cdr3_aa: CASSQEDSPYGYTF; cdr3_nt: TGTGCCAGCAGCCAAGAAGACAGCCCCTATGGCTACACCTTC
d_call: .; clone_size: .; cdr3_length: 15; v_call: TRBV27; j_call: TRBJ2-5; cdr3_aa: CASSLSRQIQETQYF; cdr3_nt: TGTGCCAGCAGTTTATCTCGACAGATTCAAGAGACCCAGTACTTC
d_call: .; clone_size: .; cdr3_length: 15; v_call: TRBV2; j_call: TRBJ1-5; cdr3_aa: CASSEARQYNQPQHF; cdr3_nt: TGTGCCAGCAGTGAAGCGCGGCAGTATAATCAGCCCCAGCATTTT
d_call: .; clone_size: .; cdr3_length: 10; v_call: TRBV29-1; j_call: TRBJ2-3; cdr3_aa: CSVLSFTQYF; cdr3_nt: TGCAGCGTTCTCTCTTTTACGCAGTATTTT
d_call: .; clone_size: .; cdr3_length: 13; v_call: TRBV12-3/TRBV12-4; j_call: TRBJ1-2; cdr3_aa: CASRPTGSGGYTF; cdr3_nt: TGTGCCAGCAGGCCGACAGGTTCCGGGGGCTACACCTTC
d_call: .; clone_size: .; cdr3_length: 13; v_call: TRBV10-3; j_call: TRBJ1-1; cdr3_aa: CAISRGGGTEAFF; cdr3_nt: TGTGCCATCAGTCGGGGGGGAGGCACTGAAGCTTTCTTT
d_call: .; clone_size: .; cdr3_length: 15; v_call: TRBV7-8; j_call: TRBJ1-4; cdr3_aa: CASSLGGQSNEKLFF; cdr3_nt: TGTGCCAGCAGCTTAGGAGGCCAGTCTAATGAAAAACTGTTTTTT
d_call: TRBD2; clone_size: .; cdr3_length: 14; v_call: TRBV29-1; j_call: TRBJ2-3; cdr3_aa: CSVRPSGGRDTQYF; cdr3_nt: TGCAGCGTTCGCCCTAGCGGGGGGCGGGATACGCAGTATTTT
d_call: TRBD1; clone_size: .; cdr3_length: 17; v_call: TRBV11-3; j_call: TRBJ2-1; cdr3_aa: CASSLGTGTGTGGEQFF; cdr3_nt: TGTGCCAGCAGCTTAGGAACCGGGACAGGGACCGGTGGTGAGCAGTTCTTC
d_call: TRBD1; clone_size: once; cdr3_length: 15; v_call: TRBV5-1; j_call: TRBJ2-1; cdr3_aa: CASLPGQGAFNEQFF; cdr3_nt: TGCGCCAGCTTGCCAGGGCAGGGGGCCTTCAATGAGCAGTTCTTC
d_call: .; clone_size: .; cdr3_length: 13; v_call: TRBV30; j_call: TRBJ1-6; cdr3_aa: CAWSVRGISPLHF; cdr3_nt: TGTGCCTGGAGTGTAAGGGGGATTTCACCCCTCCACTTT
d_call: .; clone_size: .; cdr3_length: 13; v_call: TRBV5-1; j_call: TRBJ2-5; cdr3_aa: CASSLQDRETQYF; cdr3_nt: TGCGCCAGCAGCCTCCAAGACAGGGAGACCCAGTACTTC
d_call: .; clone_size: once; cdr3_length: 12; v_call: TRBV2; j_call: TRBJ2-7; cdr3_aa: CASRSRGNEQYF; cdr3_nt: TGTGCCAGCAGATCTAGGGGTAACGAGCAGTACTTC
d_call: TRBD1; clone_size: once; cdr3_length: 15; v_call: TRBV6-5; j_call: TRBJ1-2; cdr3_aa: CASRAPGQLNYGYTF; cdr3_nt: TGTGCCAGCAGGGCTCCGGGACAGCTAAACTATGGCTACACCTTC
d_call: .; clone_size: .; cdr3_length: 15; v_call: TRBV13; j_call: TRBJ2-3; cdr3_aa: CASSLGDKGSQTQYF; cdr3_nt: TGTGCCAGCAGCTTAGGGGACAAGGGGTCGCAAACGCAGTATTTT
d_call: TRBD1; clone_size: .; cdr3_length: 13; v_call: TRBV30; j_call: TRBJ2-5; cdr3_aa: CAWQRDSQETQYF; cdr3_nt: TGTGCCTGGCAAAGGGACAGCCAAGAGACCCAGTACTTC
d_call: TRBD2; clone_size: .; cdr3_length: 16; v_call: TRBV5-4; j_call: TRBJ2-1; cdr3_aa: CASSPHGTSSSNEQFF; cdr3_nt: TGTGCCAGCAGCCCCCACGGGACTAGCTCATCCAATGAGCAGTTCTTC
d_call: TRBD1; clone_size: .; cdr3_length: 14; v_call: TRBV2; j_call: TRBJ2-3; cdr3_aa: CASRDRGSTDTQYF; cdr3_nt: TGTGCCAGCAGGGACAGGGGTAGCACAGATACGCAGTATTTT
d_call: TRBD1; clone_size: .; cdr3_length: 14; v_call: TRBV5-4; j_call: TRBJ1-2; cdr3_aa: CASSQSDRVYGYTF; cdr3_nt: TGTGCCAGCAGCCAAAGCGACAGGGTATATGGCTACACCTTC
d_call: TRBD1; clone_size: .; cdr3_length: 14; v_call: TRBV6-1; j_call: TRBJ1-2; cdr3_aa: CASSEWDRARGYTF; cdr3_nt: TGTGCCAGCAGTGAATGGGACAGGGCCCGTGGCTACACCTTC
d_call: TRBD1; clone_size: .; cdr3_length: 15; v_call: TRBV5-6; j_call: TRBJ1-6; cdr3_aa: CASSRDRGISSPLHF; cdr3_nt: TGTGCCAGCAGCCGGGACAGGGGGATTAGTTCACCCCTCCACTTT
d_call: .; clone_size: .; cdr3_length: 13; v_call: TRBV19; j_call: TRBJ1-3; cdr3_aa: CAAKGQNGNTIYF; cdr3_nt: TGTGCCGCAAAGGGGCAAAATGGAAACACCATATATTTT
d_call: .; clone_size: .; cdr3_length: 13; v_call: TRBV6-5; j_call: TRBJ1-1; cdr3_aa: CASSFAGDTEAFF; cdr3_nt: TGTGCCAGCAGTTTTGCAGGGGATACTGAAGCTTTCTTT
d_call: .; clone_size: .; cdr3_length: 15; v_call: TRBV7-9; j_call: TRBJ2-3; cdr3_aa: CASSLRGGNPSAQYF; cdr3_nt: TGTGCCAGCAGTCTAAGAGGCGGGAATCCGAGCGCGCAGTATTTT
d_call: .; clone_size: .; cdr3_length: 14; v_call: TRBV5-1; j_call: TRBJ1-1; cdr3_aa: CASSHSGEVTEAFF; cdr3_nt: TGCGCCAGCAGCCACTCGGGGGAAGTCACTGAAGCTTTCTTT
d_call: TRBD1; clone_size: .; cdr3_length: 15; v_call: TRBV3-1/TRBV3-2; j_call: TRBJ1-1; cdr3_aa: CASSLAAGGRTEAFF; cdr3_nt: TGTGCCAGCAGCCTTGCCGCAGGGGGCCGCACTGAAGCTTTCTTT
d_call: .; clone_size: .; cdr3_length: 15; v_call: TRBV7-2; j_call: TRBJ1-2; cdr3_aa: CASSLVGGSIYGYTF; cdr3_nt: TGTGCCAGCAGCTTAGTGGGGGGATCAATCTATGGCTACACCTTC